Given below is one TCR beta chain in context. TCR beta chains were sequenced at survey level with immunoSEQ. The assay was immunoSEQ multiplex PCR, and TCRdb's table has in-frame clones only and misses some. The table has around 50,000 clones, 93% seen once. Trimming stripped 6 bases from V and 5 bases from J, with 19 bases between. The CDR3 contains 15 residues. The germline CDR1 and CDR2 sequences are LGHNA and YSLEER. The sample consisted of PBMCs. The gene calls are TRBV4-3 and TRBJ2-5, with D maybe TRBD2 (5 bases). This clonotype was sampled from a man aged 35 to 55 with rheumatoid arthritis. The chain's CDR3 is CASRILQLKRETQYF. CDR3 in DNA: TGCGCCAGCAGAATATTACAACTAAAGCGGGAGACCCAGTACTTC.